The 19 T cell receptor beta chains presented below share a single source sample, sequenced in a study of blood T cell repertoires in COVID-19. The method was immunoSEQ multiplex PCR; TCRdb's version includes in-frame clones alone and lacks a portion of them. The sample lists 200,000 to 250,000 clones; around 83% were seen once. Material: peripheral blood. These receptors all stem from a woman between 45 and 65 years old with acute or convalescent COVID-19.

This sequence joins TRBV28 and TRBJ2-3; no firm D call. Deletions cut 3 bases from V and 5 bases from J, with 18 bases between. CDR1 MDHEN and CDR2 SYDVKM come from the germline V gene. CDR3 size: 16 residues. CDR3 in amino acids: CASSFTVFDTEDTQYF. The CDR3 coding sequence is TGTGCCAGCAGTTTCACGGTTTTTGACACTGAAGATACGCAGTATTTT.

The CDR3 protein is CASSYGTGAYEQYF. The CDR3 bases are TGTGCCAGTAGTTATGGGACAGGGGCATACGAGCAGTACTTC. J is TRBJ2-7 and V is TRBV19, with TRBD1 matching over 10 bases. Per germline, CDR1 LNHDA and CDR2 SQIVND (reference sequence). V lost 5 bases, J lost 4 bases, and 5 bases stayed unmatched. This CDR3 has 14 amino acids.

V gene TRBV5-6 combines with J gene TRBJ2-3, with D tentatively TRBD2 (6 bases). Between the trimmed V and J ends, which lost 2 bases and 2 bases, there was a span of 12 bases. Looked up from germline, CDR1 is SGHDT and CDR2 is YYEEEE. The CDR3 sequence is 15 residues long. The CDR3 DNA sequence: TGTGCCAGCAGCTTCGGGACTTCCCCCACAGATACGCAGTATTTT. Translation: CASSFGTSPTDTQYF.

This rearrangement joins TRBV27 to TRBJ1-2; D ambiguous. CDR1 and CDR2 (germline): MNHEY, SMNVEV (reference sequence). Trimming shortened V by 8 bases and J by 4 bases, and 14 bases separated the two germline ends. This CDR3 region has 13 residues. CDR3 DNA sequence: TGTGCCAGCCCTCTCTTCGGGGTCTATGGCTACACCTTC. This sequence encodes CASPLFGVYGYTF.

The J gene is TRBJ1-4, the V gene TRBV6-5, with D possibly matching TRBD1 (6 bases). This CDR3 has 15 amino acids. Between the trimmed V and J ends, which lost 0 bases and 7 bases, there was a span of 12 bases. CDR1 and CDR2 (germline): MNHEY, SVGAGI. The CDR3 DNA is TGTGCCAGCAGTTACTCGCGGCAGGGGATTGAAAAACTGTTTTTT. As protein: CASSYSRQGIEKLFF.

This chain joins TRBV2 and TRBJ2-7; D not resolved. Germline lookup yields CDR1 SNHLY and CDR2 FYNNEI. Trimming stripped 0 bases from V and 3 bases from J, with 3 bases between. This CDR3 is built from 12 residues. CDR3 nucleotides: TGTGCCAGCAGTGAAGCCTACTACGAGCAGTACTTC. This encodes CASSEAYYEQYF.

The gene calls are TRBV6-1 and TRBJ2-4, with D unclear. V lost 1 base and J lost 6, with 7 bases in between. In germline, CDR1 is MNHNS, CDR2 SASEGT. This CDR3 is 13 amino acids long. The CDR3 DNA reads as TGTGCCAGCAGTGAAGGGCAGGTAAACATTCAGTACTTC. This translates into CASSEGQVNIQYF.

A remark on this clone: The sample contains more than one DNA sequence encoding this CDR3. Here the CDR3 reads CASSLTDNYGYTF. CDR3 in DNA: TGTGCCAGCAGTCTGACAGATAACTATGGCTACACCTTC. The chain has TRBV12-3 or TRBV12-4 and TRBJ1-2; a weak D match, TRBD1 (5 bases). CDR3 length: 13 amino acids. Trimming stripped 5 bases from V and 1 base from J, with 8 bases between.

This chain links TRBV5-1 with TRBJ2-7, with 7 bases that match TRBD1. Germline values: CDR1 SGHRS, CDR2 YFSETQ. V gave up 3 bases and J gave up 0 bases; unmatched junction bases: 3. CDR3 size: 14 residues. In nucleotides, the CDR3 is TGCGCCAGCAGCTCCCGGGACAGCTCCTACGAGCAGTACTTC. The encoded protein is CASSSRDSSYEQYF.

The CDR3 is CASSSLTSGITDTQYF. The CDR3 nucleotides are TGTGCCAGCAGCTCCTTGACTAGCGGGATCACAGATACGCAGTATTTT. This chain links TRBV7-9 with TRBJ2-3; 11 nucleotides match TRBD2. Germline-derived CDR1 and CDR2 are SEHNR and FQNEAQ (reference sequence). Trimming removed 4 bases from V and 2 bases from J; junction bases left unmatched: 5. The CDR3 loop spans 16 amino acids.

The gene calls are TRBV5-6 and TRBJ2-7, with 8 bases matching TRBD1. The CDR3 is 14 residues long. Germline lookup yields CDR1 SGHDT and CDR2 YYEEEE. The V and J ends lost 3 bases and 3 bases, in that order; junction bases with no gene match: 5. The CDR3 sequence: CASSYRTGNYEQYF. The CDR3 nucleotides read TGTGCCAGCAGCTATAGGACAGGGAACTACGAGCAGTACTTC.

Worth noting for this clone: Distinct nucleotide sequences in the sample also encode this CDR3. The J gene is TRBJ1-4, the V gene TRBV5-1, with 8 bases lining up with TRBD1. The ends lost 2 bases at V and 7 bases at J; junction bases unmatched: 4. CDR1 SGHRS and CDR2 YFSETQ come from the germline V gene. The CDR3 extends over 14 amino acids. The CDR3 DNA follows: TGCGCCAGCAGCTTAGGACAGGGTGGTGAAAAACTGTTTTTT. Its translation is CASSLGQGGEKLFF.

The CDR3, as DNA: TGTGCCAGCAGCTTAGATTCCAGCGGGAGCTACGAGCAGTACTTC. Its protein product is CASSLDSSGSYEQYF. The V gene is TRBV7-6, the J gene TRBJ2-7; TRBD2 aligns across 8 bases. Germline CDR1 and CDR2: SGHVS and FNYEAQ. V shed 1 base, J shed 3 bases, and the junction held 5 bases outside the gene matches. The CDR3 is made up of 15 amino acids.

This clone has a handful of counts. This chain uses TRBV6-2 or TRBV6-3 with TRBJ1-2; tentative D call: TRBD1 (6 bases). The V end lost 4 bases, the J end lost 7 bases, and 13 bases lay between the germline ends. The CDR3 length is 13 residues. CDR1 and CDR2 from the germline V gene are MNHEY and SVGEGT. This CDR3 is CASSSRGGSGYTF. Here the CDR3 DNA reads TGTGCCAGCAGTTCCCGAGGGGGAAGTGGCTACACCTTC.

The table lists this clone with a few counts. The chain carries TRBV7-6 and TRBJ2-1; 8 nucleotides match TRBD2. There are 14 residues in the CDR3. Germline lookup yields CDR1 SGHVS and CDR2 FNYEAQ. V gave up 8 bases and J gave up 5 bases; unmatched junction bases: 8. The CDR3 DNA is TGTGCCAGCGGAAACGGGGGGGACGACAATGAGCAGTTCTTC. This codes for CASGNGGDDNEQFF.

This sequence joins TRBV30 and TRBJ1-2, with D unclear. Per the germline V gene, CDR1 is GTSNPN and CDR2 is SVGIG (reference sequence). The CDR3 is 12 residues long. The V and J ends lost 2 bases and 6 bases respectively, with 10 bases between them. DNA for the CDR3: TGTGCCTGGAGTCTAGAAGTGGATGGCTACACCTTC. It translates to CAWSLEVDGYTF.

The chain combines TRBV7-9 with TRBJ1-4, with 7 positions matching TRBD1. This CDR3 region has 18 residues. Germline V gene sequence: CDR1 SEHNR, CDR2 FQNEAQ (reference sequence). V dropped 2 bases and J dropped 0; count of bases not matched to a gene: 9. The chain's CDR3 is CASSLPQGVTTTNEKLFF. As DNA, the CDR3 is TGTGCCAGCAGCTTACCCCAGGGGGTAACTACAACTAATGAAAAACTGTTTTTT. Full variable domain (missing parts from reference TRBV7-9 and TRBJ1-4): DTGVSQNPRHKITKRGQNVTFRCDPISEHNRLYWYRQTLGQGPEFLTYFQNEAQLEKSRLLSDRFSAERPKGSFSTLEIQRTEQGDSAMYLCASSLPQGVTTTNEKLFFGSGTQLSVL.

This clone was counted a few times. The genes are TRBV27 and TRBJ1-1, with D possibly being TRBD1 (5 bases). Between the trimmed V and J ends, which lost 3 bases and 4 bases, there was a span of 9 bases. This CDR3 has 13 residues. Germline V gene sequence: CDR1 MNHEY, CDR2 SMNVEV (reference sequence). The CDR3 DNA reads TGTGCCAGCAGTTTGGGGGGGTTCACTGAAGCTTTCTTT. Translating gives CASSLGGFTEAFF.

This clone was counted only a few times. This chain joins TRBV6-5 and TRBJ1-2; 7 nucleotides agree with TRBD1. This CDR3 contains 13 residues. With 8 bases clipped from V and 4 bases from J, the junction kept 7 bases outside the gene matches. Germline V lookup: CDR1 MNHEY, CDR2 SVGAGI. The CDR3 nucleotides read TGTGCCAGCGGACAGGTGGGGGGCTATGGCTACACCTTC. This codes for CASGQVGGYGYTF.